The entry below gives a single T cell receptor beta chain sequence along with its context. Antigen specificity is unknown. The data are from a study of cytomegalovirus exposure and HLA in healthy donors. Study observations and caveats: As confirmed in vitro, a few CMV-associated chains were specific for CMV antigens. Most TCR sequences were uncommon, yet certain public TCRs appeared in many donors.

These donors, healthy bone marrow donors, were studied. V trimming: 7 bases; J trimming: 10 bases; junction bases outside the gene matches: 17. Germline CDR1 SGHRS, CDR2 YFSETQ. The CDR3 spans 15 residues. This PCR relied on a set of 60 Vbeta primers and 13 Jbeta primers. Using immunoSEQ multiplex PCR, the repertoire was profiled, and TCRdb retains in-frame clones only, with some absent. The sample records some 180,000 clones, around 78% being singletons. The TCR sequence derives from a man aged 30-40 years in good health and CMV-seronegative. This chain links TRBV5-1 with TRBJ2-1, with 7 bases fitting TRBD2. The sequenced sample was PBMCs. CDR3 region: CASRNLGGGIWEQFF. Here the CDR3 DNA reads TGCGCCAGCCGTAATCTTGGGGGGGGGATATGGGAGCAGTTCTTC.